Only a few counts were recorded for the clone carrying this T cell receptor (beta chain). Its antigen is undetermined. Assay execution proceeded at the deep level. Here immunoSEQ multiplex PCR was the method, and the copy in TCRdb shows in-frame clones only, minus some. The sample lists under 750,000 clones, roughly 72% occurring once. Recent acute infections and vaccinations were absent in the healthy HIV-negative adult donors. V trimming: 4 bases; J trimming: 0 bases; junction bases outside the gene matches: 7. This CDR3 spans 15 amino acids. From germline, CDR1 is SGHRS and CDR2 YFSETQ. The record originates from a study of shared clonotypes between healthy human individuals. Study context: Researchers assigned three CD4 naive, three CD4 memory, two CD8 naive and one CD8 memory plate to each donor.

Study-level points and caveats: The study found about 5% of naive CD4 clonotypes shared across four donors.

V gene TRBV5-1 combines with J gene TRBJ2-7; TRBD1 matches 7 bases. The specimen sequenced was memory CD4+ T cells sorted from blood. This sample's subset: CD45RA-negative fraction. The TCR originated in a woman between 25 and 40 years old in good health. The CDR3, as DNA: TGCGCCAGCAGCACCGAGACAGGGACCTCCTACGAGCAGTACTTC. Its translation: CASSTETGTSYEQYF.